The 2 T cell receptor beta chains below were found in one sample sequenced in a study of CD8 T cells in ankylosing spondylitis. TCRdb processed the 5' RACE reads anew with MiXCR; each CDR3 protein has one entry. Among under 250,000 distinct CDR3 sequences listed, about 11% were seen once. The specimen was blood, either unsorted or a sorted T cell fraction (not recorded which). These receptors came from a male donor with ankylosing spondylitis or in good health (not recorded which).

The chain joins TRBV6-1 to TRBJ2-1, with TRBD1 matching 7 bases. Losses at the gene ends were 6 bases for V and 0 bases for J; bases not matched to a gene: 5. This CDR3 is 15 amino acids long. Germline loops: CDR1 MNHNS, CDR2 SASEGT. This chain's CDR3 is CASRQGGDSYNEQFF. Written as DNA, the CDR3 is TGTGCCAGCAGGCAAGGGGGCGACTCCTACAATGAGCAGTTCTTC.

Ten or more counts support this clonotype. This CDR3 reads CASSFTGPMNTEAFF. The CDR3 DNA sequence: TGTGCCAGCAGCTTTACAGGTCCTATGAACACTGAAGCTTTCTTT. The J gene is TRBJ1-1, the V gene TRBV7-9; a weak D match, TRBD1 (5 bases). In germline, CDR1 is SEHNR, CDR2 FQNEAQ (reference sequence). This CDR3 comprises 15 residues. The germline V and J ends were trimmed by 3 bases and 0 bases, with 11 bases remaining between them.